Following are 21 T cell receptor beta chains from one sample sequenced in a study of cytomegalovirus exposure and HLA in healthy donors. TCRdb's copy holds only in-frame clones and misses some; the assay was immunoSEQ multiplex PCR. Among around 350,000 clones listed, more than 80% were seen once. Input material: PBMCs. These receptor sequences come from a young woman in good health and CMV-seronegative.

CDR3 sequence: CASSPDPLRGGTDTQYF. CDR3 DNA sequence: TGTGCCAGCAGTCCCGACCCTTTGCGGGGGGGAACAGATACGCAGTATTTT. The rearrangement links TRBV27 to TRBJ2-3; 9 nucleotides match TRBD2. Germline values: CDR1 MNHEY, CDR2 SMNVEV (reference sequence). Trimming cost V 5 bases and J 3 bases; bases outside gene matches: 12. CDR3 length: 17 residues.

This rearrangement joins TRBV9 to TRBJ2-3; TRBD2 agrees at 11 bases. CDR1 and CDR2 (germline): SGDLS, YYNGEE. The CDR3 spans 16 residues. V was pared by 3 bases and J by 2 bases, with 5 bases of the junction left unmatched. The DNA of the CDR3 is TGTGCCAGCAGCGAACTAGCGGGAGACTTCACAGATACGCAGTATTTT. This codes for CASSELAGDFTDTQYF.

CDR3 in DNA: TGTGCCAGTAGTATCTTCCGCGCCACTAATCAGCCCCAGCATTTT. This gives the protein CASSIFRATNQPQHF. The chain joins TRBV19 to TRBJ1-5; unclear D gene. This CDR3 spans 15 amino acids. The germline V and J ends were trimmed by 3 bases and 4 bases, with 13 bases remaining between them. Per the germline V gene, CDR1 is LNHDA and CDR2 is SQIVND (reference sequence).

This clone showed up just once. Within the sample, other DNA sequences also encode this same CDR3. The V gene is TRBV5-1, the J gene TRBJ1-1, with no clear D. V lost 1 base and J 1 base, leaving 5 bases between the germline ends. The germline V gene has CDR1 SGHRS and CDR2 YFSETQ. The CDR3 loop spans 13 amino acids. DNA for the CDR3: TGCGCCAGCAGCTTGCGGGGGAACACTGAAGCTTTCTTT. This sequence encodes CASSLRGNTEAFF.

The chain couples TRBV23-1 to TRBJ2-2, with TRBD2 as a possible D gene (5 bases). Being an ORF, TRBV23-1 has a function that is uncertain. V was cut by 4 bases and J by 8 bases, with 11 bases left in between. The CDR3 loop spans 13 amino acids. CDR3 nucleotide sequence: TGCGCCAGCAGTCCGGGGTTTCGAGGGGAGCTGTTTTTT. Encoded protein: CASSPGFRGELFF.

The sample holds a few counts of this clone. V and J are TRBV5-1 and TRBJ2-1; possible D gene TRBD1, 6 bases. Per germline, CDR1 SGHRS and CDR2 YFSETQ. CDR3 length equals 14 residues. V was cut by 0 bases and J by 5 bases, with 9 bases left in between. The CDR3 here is CASSLGDKNNEQFF. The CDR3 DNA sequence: TGCGCCAGCAGCTTGGGGGACAAAAACAATGAGCAGTTCTTC.

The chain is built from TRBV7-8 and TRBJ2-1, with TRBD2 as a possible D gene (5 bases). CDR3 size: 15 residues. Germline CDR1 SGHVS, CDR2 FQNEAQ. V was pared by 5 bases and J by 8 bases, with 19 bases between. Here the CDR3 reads CASSPTRYKSDEQFF. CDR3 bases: TGTGCCAGCAGCCCCACTAGATACAAATCGGATGAGCAGTTCTTC.

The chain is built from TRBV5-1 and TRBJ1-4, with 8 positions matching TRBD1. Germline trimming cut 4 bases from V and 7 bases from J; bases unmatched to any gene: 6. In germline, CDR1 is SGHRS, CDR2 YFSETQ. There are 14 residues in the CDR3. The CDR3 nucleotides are TGCGCCAGCAGCCCGGACAGGGAGGGTGAAAAACTGTTTTTT. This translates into CASSPDREGEKLFF.

The CDR3 DNA follows: TGTGCCAGCAGCAACAGAATCACCTACGAGCAGTACTTC. This gives the protein CASSNRITYEQYF. This chain joins TRBV6-1 and TRBJ2-7; D ambiguous. Germline V lookup: CDR1 MNHNS, CDR2 SASEGT. Trimming removed 6 bases from V and 2 bases from J, with 11 bases in between. The CDR3 has 13 amino acids.

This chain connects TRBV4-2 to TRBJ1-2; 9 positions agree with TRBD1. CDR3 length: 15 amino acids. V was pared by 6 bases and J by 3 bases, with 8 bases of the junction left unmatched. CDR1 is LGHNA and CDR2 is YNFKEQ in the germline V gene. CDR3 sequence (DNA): TGTGCCAGCAGTGAGGGACAGGGAAGAGACTATGGCTACACCTTC. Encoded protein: CASSEGQGRDYGYTF.

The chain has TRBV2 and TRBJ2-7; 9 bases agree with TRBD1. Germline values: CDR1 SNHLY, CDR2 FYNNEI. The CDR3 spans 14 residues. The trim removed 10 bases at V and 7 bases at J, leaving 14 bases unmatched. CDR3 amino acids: CATVNRGQGLEQYF. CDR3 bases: TGTGCCACCGTTAACCGGGGACAGGGCTTAGAGCAGTACTTC.

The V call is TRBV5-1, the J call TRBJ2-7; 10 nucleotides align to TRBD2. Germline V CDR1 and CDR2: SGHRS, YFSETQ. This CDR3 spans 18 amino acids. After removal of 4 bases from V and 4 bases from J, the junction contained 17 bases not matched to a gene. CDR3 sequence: CASSLFGLAEDTAYEQYF. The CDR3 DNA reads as TGCGCCAGCAGCCTTTTCGGACTAGCGGAGGATACGGCTTACGAGCAGTACTTC.

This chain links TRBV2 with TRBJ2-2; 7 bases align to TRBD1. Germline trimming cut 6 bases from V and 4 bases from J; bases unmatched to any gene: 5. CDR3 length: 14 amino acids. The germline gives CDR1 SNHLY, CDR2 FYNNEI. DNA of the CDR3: TGTGCCAGCAGCCGCGCAGGGGGCACCGGGGAGCTGTTTTTT. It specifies CASSRAGGTGELFF.

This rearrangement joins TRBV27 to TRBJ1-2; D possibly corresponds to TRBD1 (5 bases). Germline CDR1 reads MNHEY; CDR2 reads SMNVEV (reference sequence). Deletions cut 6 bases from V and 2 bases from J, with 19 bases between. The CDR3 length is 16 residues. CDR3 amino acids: CASSSLGTAGNYGYTF. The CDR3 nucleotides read TGTGCCAGCAGCTCTCTCGGGACCGCGGGAAACTATGGCTACACCTTC.

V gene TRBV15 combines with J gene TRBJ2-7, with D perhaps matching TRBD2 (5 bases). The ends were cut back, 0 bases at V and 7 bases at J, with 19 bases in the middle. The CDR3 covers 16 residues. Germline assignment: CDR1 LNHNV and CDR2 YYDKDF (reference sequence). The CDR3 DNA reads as TGTGCCACCAGCAGAGACGGAGGCCTCCTTTCGGGGGAGCAGTACTTC. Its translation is CATSRDGGLLSGEQYF.

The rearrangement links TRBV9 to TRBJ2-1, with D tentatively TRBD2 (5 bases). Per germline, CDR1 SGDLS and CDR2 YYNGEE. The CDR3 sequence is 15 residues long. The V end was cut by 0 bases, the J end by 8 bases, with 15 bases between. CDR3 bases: TGTGCCAGCAGCGTAGGGACTGCCCCTGACGATGAGCAGTTCTTC. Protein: CASSVGTAPDDEQFF.

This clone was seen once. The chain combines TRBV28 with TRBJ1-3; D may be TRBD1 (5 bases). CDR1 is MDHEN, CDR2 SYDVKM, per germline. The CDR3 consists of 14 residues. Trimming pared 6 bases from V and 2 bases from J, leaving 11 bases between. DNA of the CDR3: TGTGCCAGCAGCTCGGGGGGGGCTGGAAACACCATATATTTT. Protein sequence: CASSSGGAGNTIYF.

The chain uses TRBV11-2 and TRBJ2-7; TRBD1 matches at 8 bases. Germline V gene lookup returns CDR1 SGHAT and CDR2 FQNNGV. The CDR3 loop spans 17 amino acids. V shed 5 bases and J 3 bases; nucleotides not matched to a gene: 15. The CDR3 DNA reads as TGTGCCAGCAGCGCCGGGACAGGTCTTCCTCCCCTCTACGAGCAGTACTTC. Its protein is CASSAGTGLPPLYEQYF.

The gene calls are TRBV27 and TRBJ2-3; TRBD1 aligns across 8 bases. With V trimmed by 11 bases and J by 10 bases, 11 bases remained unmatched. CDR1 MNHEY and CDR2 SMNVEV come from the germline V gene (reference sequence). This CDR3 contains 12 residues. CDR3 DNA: TGTGCCTCTCTCAGGGGGCTGAGTCCGCAGTATTTT. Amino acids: CASLRGLSPQYF.

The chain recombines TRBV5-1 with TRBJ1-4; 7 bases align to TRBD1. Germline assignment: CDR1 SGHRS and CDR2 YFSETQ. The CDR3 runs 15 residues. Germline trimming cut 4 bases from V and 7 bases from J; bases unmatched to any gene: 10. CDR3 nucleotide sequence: TGCGCCAGCAGCAACCCGACAGGGATGAGTGAAAAACTGTTTTTT. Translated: CASSNPTGMSEKLFF.

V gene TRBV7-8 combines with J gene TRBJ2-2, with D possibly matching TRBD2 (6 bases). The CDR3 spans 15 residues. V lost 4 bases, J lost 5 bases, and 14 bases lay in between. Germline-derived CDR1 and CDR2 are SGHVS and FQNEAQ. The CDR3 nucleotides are TGTGCCAGCAGCTCCCCGGGACTCGGGACCGGGGAGCTGTTTTTT. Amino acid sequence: CASSSPGLGTGELFF.